The rows below give T cell receptor beta chains drawn from one sample of a study of tumor-infiltrating lymphocytes in oesophageal squamous cell carcinoma. TCRdb re-analysed the PCR reads in MiXCR, keeping a single row per CDR3 protein. The sample holds roughly 9,700 distinct CDR3 sequences, 55% to 75% seen once. The sample was esophageal tumor tissue. The receptors originated from a female donor with esophageal squamous cell carcinoma. CDR3s leave out the opening cysteine and the closing phenylalanine or tryptophan. Clone size is shown for a subset of rows, as once, few, many or a class of expanded clone.

v_gene: TRBV7-2; abundance: -; j_gene: TRBJ1-4; len: 14; CDR3aa: ASSIGHVATNEKLF
v_gene: TRBV13; abundance: once; j_gene: -; len: 11; CDR3aa: ASSLLRANEQF
v_gene: TRBV5-1; abundance: -; j_gene: TRBJ2-7; len: 12; CDR3aa: ASRSDRVLYEQY
v_gene: TRBV28; abundance: -; j_gene: -; len: 11; CDR3aa: ASSLRTSREQF
v_gene: TRBV3-1; abundance: -; j_gene: TRBJ1-1; len: 12; CDR3aa: ASSQGWSSVEAF
v_gene: TRBV7-3; abundance: -; j_gene: -; len: 12; CDR3aa: ASLGTANTGELF
v_gene: TRBV7-6; abundance: -; j_gene: TRBJ2-4; len: 15; CDR3aa: ASSLTHLAGGPSIQY
v_gene: TRBV7-3; abundance: -; j_gene: TRBJ2-5; len: 12; CDR3aa: ASSLGQGLETQY
v_gene: TRBV24-1; abundance: -; j_gene: TRBJ2-7; len: 13; CDR3aa: ATSDSASRSYEQY
v_gene: TRBV7-3; abundance: -; j_gene: -; len: 14; CDR3aa: ASSPPGGGGNNEQF
v_gene: TRBV7-2; abundance: -; j_gene: TRBJ2-6; len: 13; CDR3aa: ASSSGQSGANVLT
v_gene: TRBV7-2; abundance: few; j_gene: -; len: 14; CDR3aa: ASSLGTAKYQETQY
v_gene: TRBV7-8; abundance: few; j_gene: TRBJ2-7; len: 14; CDR3aa: ASSLEALDRGYEQY
v_gene: TRBV7-9; abundance: -; j_gene: TRBJ1-1; len: 11; CDR3aa: ASSIQGDTEAF
v_gene: TRBV7-8; abundance: -; j_gene: TRBJ2-5; len: 17; CDR3aa: ASSLVGLALSTNTGELY
v_gene: TRBV7-9; abundance: -; j_gene: TRBJ2-3; len: 15; CDR3aa: ASSLVQTSWSTDTQY
v_gene: TRBV5-6; abundance: many; j_gene: TRBJ2-7; len: 9; CDR3aa: ASSSRDEQY
v_gene: TRBV7-3; abundance: -; j_gene: -; len: 11; CDR3aa: ASSLISQETQY
v_gene: TRBV7-2; abundance: -; j_gene: TRBJ2-1; len: 12; CDR3aa: ASSEGLTNNEQF
v_gene: TRBV7-2; abundance: -; j_gene: -; len: 11; CDR3aa: ASSLGRESEQY
v_gene: TRBV7-6; abundance: -; j_gene: TRBJ2-1; len: 13; CDR3aa: ASSFGGRRENEQF
v_gene: TRBV7-3; abundance: -; j_gene: -; len: 14; CDR3aa: ASYLRDRVTQETQY
v_gene: TRBV6-1; abundance: -; j_gene: TRBJ2-5; len: 15; CDR3aa: ASKPDQGQRSYNEQY
v_gene: TRBV12-3/TRBV12-4; abundance: -; j_gene: -; len: 12; CDR3aa: ASSLGGPSYEQY
v_gene: TRBV19; abundance: once; j_gene: TRBJ1-4; len: 14; CDR3aa: ASRTEIVATNEKLF
v_gene: TRBV11-2; abundance: -; j_gene: TRBJ2-3; len: 17; CDR3aa: ASSLVRTSGVTLTDTQY
v_gene: TRBV11-3; abundance: -; j_gene: -; len: 11; CDR3aa: ASSLDSGSEQY
v_gene: TRBV12-3/TRBV12-4; abundance: -; j_gene: TRBJ1-6; len: 12; CDR3aa: ASSAGLDNSPLH
v_gene: TRBV7-8; abundance: -; j_gene: -; len: 13; CDR3aa: ASSPNRGGQETQY
v_gene: TRBV10-3; abundance: once; j_gene: TRBJ1-5; len: 10; CDR3aa: ATEDGTQPQH
v_gene: TRBV11-3; abundance: large; j_gene: TRBJ2-1; len: 11; CDR3aa: ASNSGGMDEQF
v_gene: TRBV6-8; abundance: -; j_gene: TRBJ2-1; len: 12; CDR3aa: ASSLTGGGAEQF
v_gene: TRBV7-8; abundance: -; j_gene: -; len: 11; CDR3aa: ASSLWGGGGQY
v_gene: TRBV7-2; abundance: -; j_gene: TRBJ2-3; len: 14; CDR3aa: ASSFRQGSGTDTQY
v_gene: TRBV7-8; abundance: few; j_gene: TRBJ2-6; len: 11; CDR3aa: ANPPGLRAVLR
v_gene: TRBV24-1; abundance: large; j_gene: TRBJ1-2; len: 11; CDR3aa: ATSDSIRDGYT
v_gene: TRBV7-6; abundance: -; j_gene: TRBJ2-7; len: 13; CDR3aa: ASSGRSRGLYEQY
v_gene: TRBV12-3/TRBV12-4; abundance: -; j_gene: TRBJ2-1; len: 11; CDR3aa: ASSGGLFNEQF
v_gene: TRBV7-2; abundance: -; j_gene: -; len: 13; CDR3aa: ASSHLAGYSNEQF
v_gene: TRBV5-6; abundance: once; j_gene: -; len: 15; CDR3aa: ASSLGPTGDISYEQY
v_gene: TRBV12-3/TRBV12-4; abundance: -; j_gene: TRBJ1-1; len: 11; CDR3aa: ASSFTVNTEAF
v_gene: TRBV7-2; abundance: -; j_gene: TRBJ2-3; len: 16; CDR3aa: ASSLLGGAGGHTDTQY
v_gene: TRBV6-1; abundance: many; j_gene: TRBJ1-2; len: 9; CDR3aa: ASVLKRVYT
v_gene: TRBV7-7; abundance: many; j_gene: TRBJ1-2; len: 12; CDR3aa: ASSIEQGHYGYT
v_gene: TRBV28; abundance: -; j_gene: -; len: 15; CDR3aa: ASSNPAGTGNTGELF
v_gene: TRBV7-2; abundance: few; j_gene: TRBJ2-3; len: 13; CDR3aa: ASSFDAGGTDTQY
v_gene: TRBV12-3/TRBV12-4; abundance: few; j_gene: TRBJ2-7; len: 14; CDR3aa: ASSLVNVGTIYEQY
v_gene: TRBV20-1; abundance: few; j_gene: TRBJ1-2; len: 10; CDR3aa: SARPRTGGYT
v_gene: TRBV7-9; abundance: few; j_gene: TRBJ2-7; len: 10; CDR3aa: ASSLVLGEQY
v_gene: TRBV12-3/TRBV12-4; abundance: -; j_gene: TRBJ2-3; len: 12; CDR3aa: ASSYQRSTDTQY
v_gene: TRBV7-8; abundance: few; j_gene: TRBJ2-1; len: 14; CDR3aa: ASSSRDRGDYNEQF
v_gene: TRBV6-6; abundance: -; j_gene: TRBJ1-4; len: 13; CDR3aa: ASSNQPGQLAPPF
v_gene: TRBV12-3/TRBV12-4; abundance: -; j_gene: TRBJ1-1; len: 13; CDR3aa: ASSSEGTGVTEAF
v_gene: TRBV10-1; abundance: once; j_gene: TRBJ2-3; len: 14; CDR3aa: ASSDPGLAGTDTQY
v_gene: TRBV29-1; abundance: -; j_gene: TRBJ2-2; len: 11; CDR3aa: SVVAKSTGELF
v_gene: TRBV4-1; abundance: -; j_gene: TRBJ2-1; len: 15; CDR3aa: ASSQGLTASSYNEQF
v_gene: TRBV6-8; abundance: -; j_gene: TRBJ2-3; len: 12; CDR3aa: ASSGTASGDTQY
v_gene: TRBV7-6; abundance: -; j_gene: -; len: 12; CDR3aa: ASSDRTGEETQY
v_gene: TRBV7-6; abundance: -; j_gene: TRBJ1-3; len: 13; CDR3aa: ASSAGQLSGNTIY
v_gene: TRBV7-7; abundance: -; j_gene: -; len: 14; CDR3aa: ASSFLTGDSYNEQY